The T cell receptor beta chain under discussion was sequenced for a study of technical replicates of blood from several donors. Only in-frame clones appear in the TCRdb table, and some are missing; sequencing was by immunoSEQ multiplex PCR. The table shows some 82,000 clones, with 94% occurring only once. Germline assignment: CDR1 WSHSY and CDR2 SAAADI. The ends were cut back, 7 bases at V and 4 bases at J, with 16 bases in the middle. The CDR3 has 14 residues. This receptor was obtained from a human donor in good health. V is TRBV10-2 and J is TRBJ1-1; possibly TRBD1 for D (5 bases). The sample comprised T cells isolated from PBMCs. The CDR3 sequence is CASKIRGPGTEAFF. In nucleotides, the CDR3 is TGCGCCAGCAAAATTAGGGGTCCGGGCACTGAAGCTTTCTTT.